The 20 T cell receptor beta chains below all came from one sample that was sequenced in a study of regulatory T cells in long-lasting Graves disease. Time point: newly diagnosed GD, antithyroid drugs for less than 3 months. The TCR library was prepared using RNA isolated from PBMCs. In building TCR beta libraries, iRepertoire HTBI primers were used together with Arm-PCR of CDR3 regions. TCRdb re-analysed the multiplex PCR reads in MiXCR, keeping a single row per CDR3 protein. The sample carries under 500,000 distinct CDR3 sequences, around 17% recorded once. These records were also assigned to another study, of T cells in Graves' hyperthyroidism and ophthalmopathy.

Source: peripheral blood mononuclear cells (PBMCs), taken at new diagnosis, from a patient treated with antithyroid drugs. Source of these receptors: a woman aged 25 to 45 with Graves disease.

The chain couples TRBV7-9 to TRBJ2-2; TRBD2 agrees at 16 bases. Germline values: CDR1 SEHNR, CDR2 FQNEAQ (reference sequence). V was clipped by 5 bases and J by 4 bases; unmatched bases: 4. This CDR3 has 17 residues. CDR3 nucleotide sequence: TGTGCCAGCAGCGGGACTAGCGGGAGGGCAGGCACCGGGGAGCTGTTTTTT. Translation: CASSGTSGRAGTGELFF.

This clonotype was seen only a few times. This chain uses TRBV2 with TRBJ1-2; no firm D call. The germline V gene has CDR1 SNHLY and CDR2 FYNNEI. The V end lost 2 bases, the J end lost 2 bases, and 12 bases lay between the germline ends. This CDR3 is 15 amino acids long. The CDR3 protein is CASSENPARNYGYTF. As DNA, the CDR3 is TGTGCCAGCAGTGAAAACCCAGCGAGAAACTATGGCTACACCTTC.

This clonotype was observed at least ten times. The chain couples TRBV20-1 to TRBJ2-1, with 7 bases lining up with TRBD2. Germline V gene sequence: CDR1 DFQATT, CDR2 SNEGSKA (reference sequence). The V segment lost 5 bases and the J segment 7 bases; nucleotides outside the gene matches: 8. CDR3 length: 13 residues. The chain's CDR3 is CSAPGRKVNEQFF. CDR3 nucleotide sequence: TGCAGTGCTCCCGGGAGGAAAGTTAATGAGCAGTTCTTC.

This clonotype was seen repeatedly, ten times or more. The chain has TRBV5-1 and TRBJ1-3; D not certain. The CDR3 totals 14 residues. Germline CDR1 is SGHRS and CDR2 is YFSETQ. V was clipped by 0 bases and J by 0 bases, with 4 bases between them. DNA for the CDR3: TGCGCCAGCAGCTTGGACGGCTCTGGAAACACCATATATTTT. This translates into CASSLDGSGNTIYF.

The chain combines TRBV7-9 with TRBJ2-1; 14 bases line up with TRBD2. The V gene's germline CDR1 is SEHNR and CDR2 FQNEAQ (reference sequence). After removal of 5 bases from V and 10 bases from J, the junction contained 13 bases not matched to a gene. The CDR3 is 17 residues long. CDR3 region: CASSLTGTSGSPEEQFF. For the CDR3, the DNA is TGTGCCAGCAGCCTTACCGGGACTAGCGGGAGTCCTGAAGAGCAGTTCTTC.

This clonotype came up many times. The V gene is TRBV27, the J gene TRBJ1-1; 10 bases match TRBD1. CDR1 is MNHEY and CDR2 is SMNVEV in the germline V gene (reference sequence). The CDR3 length is 20 residues. Trimming cost V 1 base and J 1 base; bases outside gene matches: 15. CDR3 in DNA: TGTGCCAGCAGTTTATGGGGACGGTTCGACAGGGGGCTGTGGAACACTGAAGCTTTCTTT. This encodes CASSLWGRFDRGLWNTEAFF.

This clonotype has ten or more counts. This CDR3 reads CASSQVRAEAFF. In nucleotides, the CDR3 is TGTGCCAGCAGCCAAGTTAGAGCTGAAGCTTTCTTT. The rearrangement uses TRBV3-1 and TRBJ1-1; D is unclear. CDR1 and CDR2 (germline): LGHDT, YNNKEL (reference sequence). V was trimmed by 1 base and J by 6 bases, leaving 6 bases between them. The CDR3 runs to 12 residues.

This chain links TRBV2 with TRBJ2-7; 9 bases fit TRBD1. Germline V CDR1 and CDR2: SNHLY, FYNNEI. V lost 8 bases and J lost 0; bases outside the gene matches: 11. The CDR3 covers 16 residues. This CDR3 reads CASVGTGTGISYEQYF. The CDR3 DNA reads TGTGCCAGCGTTGGCACCGGGACAGGGATCTCCTACGAGCAGTACTTC.

The chain employs TRBV7-9 and TRBJ2-4; a possible D gene is TRBD2 (5 bases). Trimming shortened V by 3 bases and J by 0 bases, and 15 bases separated the two germline ends. The CDR3 extends over 17 amino acids. Germline V gene sequence: CDR1 SEHNR, CDR2 FQNEAQ (reference sequence). CDR3 bases: TGTGCCAGCAGCTTCAATGGCGGAGGAATAGCCAAAAACATTCAGTACTTC. It is translated as CASSFNGGGIAKNIQYF.

This clonotype came up many times. The chain recombines TRBV28 with TRBJ1-2; D not resolved. V lost 2 bases, J lost 2 bases, and 9 bases lay in between. The CDR3 has 14 residues. Germline CDR1 is MDHEN and CDR2 is SYDVKM. CDR3 nucleotide sequence: TGTGCCAGCAGTTTAAGGAGTAGGAACTATGGCTACACCTTC. Protein product: CASSLRSRNYGYTF.

This clonotype was seen a handful of times. The rearrangement uses TRBV5-1 and TRBJ1-3; TRBD1 matches 9 bases. The CDR3 runs to 17 residues. The V segment lost 0 bases and the J segment 1 base; nucleotides outside the gene matches: 5. Germline CDR1 and CDR2: SGHRS and YFSETQ. This CDR3 reads CASSLDGTGPSGNTIYF. CDR3 in DNA: TGCGCCAGCAGCTTGGATGGGACAGGGCCTTCTGGAAACACCATATATTTT.

This clonotype was found many times. The chain combines TRBV10-1 with TRBJ1-2; 9 bases align to TRBD1. Germline V CDR1 and CDR2: WNHNN, SYGVQD (reference sequence). The CDR3 runs 14 residues. The V gene end was trimmed by 6 bases and the J gene end by 4 bases; junction bases not matched to a gene: 6. The CDR3 sequence is CASRATGQGYGYTF. The CDR3 nucleotides read TGCGCCAGCAGGGCTACGGGACAGGGCTATGGCTACACCTTC.

The chain has TRBV2 and TRBJ2-1; 14 bases match TRBD2. TRBJ2-5 matches the DNA end more closely, so the J call is doubtful. Germline V gene lookup returns CDR1 SNHLY and CDR2 FYNNEI. The CDR3 is made up of 17 amino acids. In nucleotides, the CDR3 is TGTGCCAGCAGCCGACTAGCGGGAGGGCCGGGTTTGGAGACCCAGTACTTC. Its translation is CASSRLAGGPGLETQYF.

This clonotype was picked up many times. The gene calls are TRBV28 and TRBJ1-4; D ambiguous. The germline V gene has CDR1 MDHEN and CDR2 SYDVKM. This CDR3 contains 15 residues. V lost 3 bases and J lost 5, with 13 bases in between. The CDR3 DNA is TGTGCCAGCAGTTTTATAAGCTACGAGAATGAAAAACTGTTTTTT. The encoded protein is CASSFISYENEKLFF.

The table lists this clonotype with a few counts. The chain recombines TRBV5-4 with TRBJ2-3, with TRBD2 matching 9 bases. Germline CDR1 SGHNT, CDR2 YYREEE (reference sequence). The junction had 12 bases not matched to a gene; V was cut back by 0 bases and J by 7 bases. The CDR3 totals 17 residues. CDR3 coding DNA: TGTGCCAGCAGCTTGGAACTCCAGCGGGAGGCCCTAAATACGCAGTATTTT. Encoded protein: CASSLELQREALNTQYF.

This clonotype was counted at least ten times. The chain couples TRBV18 to TRBJ1-4; no definite D call. The germline V gene has CDR1 KGHSH and CDR2 LQKENI. CDR3 length equals 14 residues. Trimming stripped 6 bases from V and 8 bases from J, with 16 bases between. CDR3 region: CASSSGSAREKLFF. CDR3 sequence (DNA): TGTGCCAGCTCTTCTGGGAGCGCGAGAGAAAAACTGTTTTTT.

V usage is TRBV20-1 and J usage is TRBJ1-2; no reliable D call. The germline V gene encodes CDR1 DFQATT and CDR2 SNEGSKA (reference sequence). The CDR3 extends over 12 amino acids. Deletions cut 6 bases from V and 8 bases from J, with 16 bases between. The CDR3: CSATTEMYGYTF. The CDR3 bases are TGCAGTGCCACGACTGAGATGTACGGCTACACCTTC.

This clonotype was counted at least ten times. This chain connects TRBV7-2 to TRBJ2-2, with a possible D match to TRBD2 (6 bases). The CDR3 loop spans 15 amino acids. Trimming took off 6 bases at V and 4 bases at J, with 15 bases between the two ends. CDR1 is SGHTA, CDR2 FQGNSA, per germline. The CDR3 region is CASSSPGSTTGELFF. The CDR3 DNA reads TGTGCCAGCAGTTCCCCCGGGAGCACCACCGGGGAGCTGTTTTTT.

This clonotype has just a few counts. The chain carries TRBV12-3 or TRBV12-4 and TRBJ2-1; weak D call: TRBD2 (6 bases). Trimming removed 7 bases at V and 8 bases at J, with 21 bases between. The CDR3 totals 15 residues. The CDR3 sequence: CASKLRDFPWDEQFF. The CDR3 bases are TGTGCCAGCAAGCTCAGGGACTTTCCGTGGGATGAGCAGTTCTTC.

This clonotype occurred many times. The CDR3 DNA follows: TGTGCCAGCATCGACCATTTCTCCTACGAGCAGTACTTC. This gives the protein CASIDHFSYEQYF. This sequence joins TRBV2 and TRBJ2-7; D call uncertain. The V end was cut by 7 bases, the J end by 0 bases, with 10 bases between. The CDR3 length is 13 residues. The germline V gene encodes CDR1 SNHLY and CDR2 FYNNEI.